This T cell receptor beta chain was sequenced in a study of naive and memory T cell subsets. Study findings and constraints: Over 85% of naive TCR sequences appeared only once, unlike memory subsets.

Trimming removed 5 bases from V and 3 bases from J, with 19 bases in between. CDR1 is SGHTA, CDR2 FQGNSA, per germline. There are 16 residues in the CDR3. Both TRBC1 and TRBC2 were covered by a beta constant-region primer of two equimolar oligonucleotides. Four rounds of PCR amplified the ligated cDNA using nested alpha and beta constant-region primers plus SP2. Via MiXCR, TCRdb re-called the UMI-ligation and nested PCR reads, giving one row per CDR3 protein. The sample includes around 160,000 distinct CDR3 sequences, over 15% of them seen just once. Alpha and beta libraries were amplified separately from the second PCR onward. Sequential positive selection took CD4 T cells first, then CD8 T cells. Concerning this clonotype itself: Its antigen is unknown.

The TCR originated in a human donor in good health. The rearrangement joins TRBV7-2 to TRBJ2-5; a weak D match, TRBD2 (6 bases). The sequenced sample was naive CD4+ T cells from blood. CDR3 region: CASSLLAPWGEETQYF. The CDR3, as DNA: TGTGCCAGCAGCCTCCTAGCGCCCTGGGGGGAAGAGACCCAGTACTTC.